The 18 T cell receptor beta chains below were found in one sample sequenced in a study of blood T cell repertoires in COVID-19. Produced via immunoSEQ multiplex PCR; TCRdb's table is partial and in-frame only. The data hold some 530,000 clones, with about 88% observed a single time. The sample consisted of PBMCs or T cells enriched from blood (not recorded which). These receptors all come from a woman aged 60-75 years who had recovered from COVID-19.

This clone has only one observation. The V and J genes are TRBV18 and TRBJ1-5, with D unresolved. The CDR3 length is 18 residues. Germline-derived CDR1 and CDR2 are KGHSH and LQKENI. Trimming took 2 bases from V and 2 from J, leaving 19 bases between them. The CDR3 is CASSPVSTRGVGNQPQHF. CDR3 DNA: TGTGCCAGCTCACCAGTCTCCACACGGGGTGTCGGCAATCAGCCCCAGCATTTT.

The V and J genes are TRBV2 and TRBJ2-7, with TRBD2 matching over 9 bases. The CDR3 runs 16 residues. In germline, CDR1 is SNHLY, CDR2 FYNNEI. With V trimmed by 2 bases and J by 1 base, 6 bases remained unmatched. CDR3 nucleotide sequence: TGTGCCAGCAGTGAATTGGGGAGCGGGGGGTCCTACGAGCAGTACGTC. Protein sequence: CASSELGSGGSYEQYV.

The chain recombines TRBV2 with TRBJ2-4; 13 bases map to TRBD2. The junction had 9 bases not matched to a gene; V was cut back by 6 bases and J by 1 base. The germline V gene encodes CDR1 SNHLY and CDR2 FYNNEI. The CDR3 runs to 18 residues. The CDR3: CASSPTSGGAGAKNIQYF. The CDR3 coding sequence is TGTGCCAGCAGCCCTACTAGCGGGGGGGCCGGTGCCAAAAACATTCAGTACTTC.

This clone showed up just once. V is TRBV18 and J is TRBJ1-6; a weak D match, TRBD1 (6 bases). The V and J ends lost 2 bases and 12 bases respectively, with 11 bases between them. The CDR3 totals 13 residues. Germline V gene data show CDR1 as KGHSH and CDR2 as LQKENI. This CDR3 reads CASSPGTMLPLHF. The CDR3 DNA is TGTGCCAGCTCACCAGGGACAATGCTACCCCTCCACTTT.

The chain couples TRBV5-1 to TRBJ2-5, with a weak D call TRBD1 (7 bases). The CDR3 length is 14 residues. Looked up from germline, CDR1 is SGHRS and CDR2 is YFSETQ. Trimming removed 4 bases at V and 1 base at J, with 11 bases between. CDR3 DNA sequence: TGCGCCAGCAGCGGAGGGACAGCCCAAGAGACCCAGTACTTC. It is translated as CASSGGTAQETQYF.

The gene calls are TRBV5-4 and TRBJ2-3; 8 bases align to TRBD2. CDR3 size: 15 residues. CDR1 and CDR2 from the germline V gene are SGHNT and YYREEE (reference sequence). V lost 1 base and J lost 2; bases outside the gene matches: 3. The chain's CDR3 is CASSLWRGATDTQYF. The DNA of the CDR3 is TGTGCCAGCAGCTTGTGGCGGGGGGCCACAGATACGCAGTATTTT. Looking up the rest from reference TRBV5-4 and TRBJ2-3 gives the full variable domain: ETGVTQSPTHLIKTRGQQVTLRCSSQSGHNTVSWYQQALGQGPQFIFQYYREEENGRGNFPPRFSGLQFPNYSSELNVNALELDDSALYLCASSLWRGATDTQYFGPGTRLTVL.

This chain links TRBV5-4 with TRBJ1-2; D is unclear. The CDR3 is 14 residues long. V lost 2 bases and J 5 bases, leaving 13 bases between the germline ends. Looked up from germline, CDR1 is SGHNT and CDR2 is YYREEE (reference sequence). The CDR3 DNA sequence: TGTGCCAGCAGCTTAATTGAACGGGAGTATGGCTACACCTTC. Translated: CASSLIEREYGYTF.

This chain uses TRBV29-1 with TRBJ2-2; D is perhaps TRBD2 (5 bases). V lost 5 bases and J 0 bases, leaving 13 bases between the germline ends. The CDR3 has 15 residues. Germline V lookup: CDR1 SQVTM, CDR2 ANQGSEA. The CDR3 is CSVQRAETNTGELFF. CDR3 sequence (DNA): TGCAGCGTTCAGAGGGCGGAGACGAACACCGGGGAGCTGTTTTTT.

The rearrangement links TRBV4-1 to TRBJ2-3; perhaps TRBD2 as D (6 bases). Germline V CDR1 and CDR2: MGHRA, YSYEKL. This CDR3 is 14 amino acids long. Deletions cut 0 bases from V and 7 bases from J, with 11 bases between. This chain's CDR3 is CASSQDLGGYTQYF. CDR3 bases: TGCGCCAGCAGCCAAGACCTGGGGGGATATACGCAGTATTTT.

The CDR3 reads CASSPRGGPPNYGYTF. The CDR3 DNA is TGCGCCAGCAGCCCCCGCGGGGGACCCCCTAACTATGGCTACACCTTC. This chain connects TRBV5-1 to TRBJ1-2, with D maybe TRBD1 (5 bases). The CDR3 is 16 residues long. V was clipped by 4 bases and J by 0 bases, with 16 bases between them. Germline assignment: CDR1 SGHRS and CDR2 YFSETQ.

The chain combines TRBV5-1 with TRBJ2-1; a possible D gene is TRBD2 (5 bases). The CDR3 sequence is 15 residues long. Germline CDR1 SGHRS, CDR2 YFSETQ. The V gene lost 0 bases and the J gene lost 7 bases, with 14 bases spanning the gap. The CDR3 sequence: CASSLASSGNNEQFF. The CDR3 DNA reads TGCGCCAGCAGCTTGGCCAGCAGCGGAAATAATGAGCAGTTCTTC.

The chain recombines TRBV18 with TRBJ1-2; D is possibly TRBD1 (6 bases). CDR3 length: 14 residues. Germline V gives CDR1 KGHSH, CDR2 LQKENI. The ends were cut back, 8 bases at V and 3 bases at J, with 16 bases in the middle. CDR3 DNA: TGTGCCAGCCCCACCGGACAGAACTACTATGGCTACACCTTC. Encoded protein: CASPTGQNYYGYTF.

V gene TRBV6-5 combines with J gene TRBJ1-2, with 7 bases that match TRBD1. V lost 0 bases to trimming and J lost 5 bases; unmatched junction nucleotides: 6. CDR1 and CDR2 from the germline V gene are MNHEY and SVGAGI. There are 15 residues in the CDR3. This chain's CDR3 is CASSYSNRGLYGYTF. CDR3 nucleotides: TGTGCCAGCAGTTACTCGAACAGGGGCTTATATGGCTACACCTTC.

This clone has more than one count but fewer than ten. This chain connects TRBV2 to TRBJ2-1; 7 bases are shared with TRBD2. Germline CDR1 and CDR2: SNHLY and FYNNEI. The CDR3 loop spans 15 amino acids. The trim removed 8 bases at V and 3 bases at J, leaving 10 bases unmatched. The CDR3 is CASGVRGTNYNEQFF. The CDR3 DNA follows: TGTGCCAGCGGGGTTCGGGGGACTAACTACAATGAGCAGTTCTTC.

In DNA, the CDR3 is TGTGCCAGCAGCCAAGAGAACAGGGACGGTGGCTACACCTTC. This codes for CASSQENRDGGYTF. The V gene is TRBV3-1 (or the pseudogene TRBV3-2), the J gene TRBJ1-2; a weak D match, TRBD1 (6 bases). Deletions cut 0 bases from V and 7 bases from J, with 12 bases between. Germline V gene data show CDR1 as LGHDT and CDR2 as YNNKEL (reference sequence). The CDR3 contains 14 residues.

This clone was seen only once. This chain joins TRBV10-2 and TRBJ2-2; D gene ambiguous. V gave up 6 bases and J gave up 4 bases, with 6 bases separating them. The CDR3 loop spans 12 amino acids. Per the germline V gene, CDR1 is WSHSY and CDR2 is SAAADI. The CDR3 protein is CASSPGTGELFF. The CDR3 coding sequence is TGCGCCAGCAGCCCGGGCACCGGGGAGCTGTTTTTT.

This CDR3 reads CAWSVQGGSYEQYF. The CDR3 DNA reads as TGTGCCTGGAGTGTACAGGGGGGCTCCTACGAGCAGTACTTC. V is TRBV30 and J is TRBJ2-7; 8 bases fit TRBD1. Unmatched junction bases numbered 1, after V lost 0 bases and J lost 0 bases. The CDR3 has 14 amino acids. Germline CDR1 GTSNPN, CDR2 SVGIG (reference sequence).

This chain connects TRBV12-5 to TRBJ2-7; TRBD2 might be the D (5 bases). The CDR3 length is 15 residues. V was shortened by 6 bases and J by 2 bases, with 17 bases between the two germline ends. Germline V gives CDR1 LGHNT, CDR2 FRNRAP. The CDR3: CASGTSKSGTYEQYV. DNA for the CDR3: TGTGCTAGTGGCACCTCAAAGTCCGGGACCTACGAGCAGTACGTC.